The source of this TCR beta chain is a study of beta chain features in type 1 diabetes (dated by TCRdb to 2017 to 2018). Concerning the study at large: Mean age, gender distribution, total cell number and subset yield were not different between patients and healthy donors. Regulatory and stem cell-like memory subsets were isolated from only 8 patients and roughly eight healthy donors, whereas naive and central memory subsets came from all 28 donors. A total of 107,917,701 sorted cells were examined across all samples, and a strong correlation was observed between cell number per subset and RNA yield. The study compared the TCRB repertoires of sorted circulating CD4+ T cell subsets in recently diagnosed type 1 diabetes patients with those in matched healthy donors.

From cysteine to phenylalanine, the CDR3 is 15 amino acids long. Of all the DNA, just the CDR3 is kept, 45 bases in frame from base 1. The germline V gene sets CDR1 to SGHAT and CDR2 to FQNNGV. V drops 1 base and J drops 8 bases, leaving 15 bases in between. Broader findings and caveats from the paper: PCR may preferentially amplify shorter templates, but because patient and control samples were amplified and corrected together, any resulting skew would affect both groups equally. Sequencing cDNA rather than genomic DNA could over-represent highly expressing activated cells, although activation and CD3 levels did not differ between groups. In all four CD4+ subsets, TCRB CDR3 length was moderately but significantly shorter in type 1 diabetes patients. Naive, central memory and regulatory TCRB repertoires appeared more similar among patients than among healthy donors. Because the HLA sub-analyses included only small numbers of individuals, any influence of HLA type on TCRB rearrangement was left unresolved. Patients with type 1 diabetes made fewer insertions and deleted more nucleotides at VDJ recombination sites, implying thymic rearrangement abnormalities.

Each donor gave one peripheral blood draw, averaging roughly 120 mL, which was collected into heparinised tubes. A BD FACSAria II was used to sort naive, central memory, regulatory and stem cell-like memory CD4+ T cells with a panel that included CD45RO, CCR7, CD25, CD127, CD95 and CD27. All sorted populations exceeded 95% purity. PBMCs were isolated immediately by Lymphoprep density gradient centrifugation and stained directly without culture. Samples were stained and sorted in pairs, with one healthy donor and one patient per experiment, so that batch effects were minimized. The entire amount of isolated RNA was reverse transcribed using the High Capacity cDNA Reverse Transcription Kit, so the sequenced TCRB transcripts were expressed ones. Deep immunoSEQ sequencing was applied to naive, central memory and regulatory T cell samples, giving an average of around 3.4 million total reads per sample. Sorted cells were lysed in RLT buffer and RNA was extracted with DNase-treated RNeasy Micro or Mini kits, depending on cell number. To prevent cross-contamination, each cell subset was processed individually, whereas patient and healthy donor samples were processed jointly. The immunoSEQ multiplex PCR was used to amplify TCRB sequences from cDNA, generating 87-bp fragments that spanned the CDR3 region. The amplicons were sequenced using the Illumina HiSeq platform. As for the authors' bioinformatics: Synthetic template baselines were used to correct PCR bias computationally, reads within Hamming distance 2 were collapsed, and singletons that could not be merged were discarded. Reads were aligned against IMGT to assign V, D and J genes, CDR3 length and insertions or deletions at six rearrangement sites. Clonotype counts were normalized to sorted cell number within each subset before computing true diversity and Gini coefficients with the tcR R package. Repertoire sharing was quantified using the overlap coefficient calculated on TCRB nucleotide sequences. Out-of-frame TCRB sequences from naive cells were analyzed as a proxy for the pre-selection repertoire. What TCRdb holds here is the immuneACCESS table cut down to in-frame rearrangements. Part of the clones is not present; checked against another copy, under half of the missing clones reflect an unresolved V gene, and the others are unexplained. The V and J calls and clone size were taken over from that table, and D and trimming were inferred from the DNA. For this sample there are some 350,000 clones; approximately 13% appear just once. The leading ten clones occupy approximately 0.016% of the sample.

In this sample, this clone turned up a few times. What this receptor recognizes is not known. No base quality information exists; no much larger clone differs at one position. The sequence was collected from a woman between 18 and 29 years old with type 1 diabetes. Recombination linked TRBV11-2 to TRBJ2-4; the D gene is perhaps TRBD1, on 5 matching bases. The sequenced sample was naive CD4+ T cells from blood. What this sample's cell subset or site label stands for: true naive CD4+ T cells. The sequenced DNA is TGTGCCAGCAGCTTAGGGACCTGGATAGGGGACATTCAGTACTTC. Its protein reads: CASSLGTWIGDIQYF.